Shown below are 10 T cell receptor beta chains from a single sample sequenced in a study of shared T cell receptors in the human thymus. Clones were read by immunoSEQ multiplex PCR, and TCRdb kept only the in-frame ones, dropping some. The sample includes approximately 730,000 clones, 75% to 90% of them seen just once. The same data also went into a second study, on human thymus T cells.

Sequencing input: thymocytes. The receptors here all came from a girl under three years old with a congenital heart defect.

The chain uses TRBV15 and TRBJ2-3, with D perhaps matching TRBD2 (7 bases). The V and J ends lost 4 bases and 2 bases respectively, with 22 bases between them. The germline V gene encodes CDR1 LNHNV and CDR2 YYDKDF (reference sequence). CDR3 length equals 18 residues. The CDR3 nucleotides are TGTGCCACCAGCACCGGGGGGCGGGGAAGGGAGGACACAGATACGCAGTATTTT. The encoded protein is CATSTGGRGREDTDTQYF. The variable domain in full, with the rest retrieved from reference TRBV15 and TRBJ2-3, is DAMVIQNPRYQVTQFGKPVTLSCSQTLNHNVMYWYQQKSSQAPKLLFHYYDKDFNNEADTPDNFQSRRPNTSFCFLDIRSPGLGDTAMYLCATSTGGRGREDTDTQYFGPGTRLTVL.

Comments on this clone: This CDR3 is also generated by other DNA sequences in the sample. The V call is TRBV7-9, the J call TRBJ1-1, with D unclear. The V end lost 1 base, the J end lost 1 base, and 7 bases lay between the germline ends. CDR1 and CDR2 from the germline V gene are SEHNR and FQNEAQ (reference sequence). The CDR3 loop spans 14 amino acids. The CDR3 region is CASSLVAGNTEAFF. The CDR3 nucleotides are TGTGCCAGCAGCTTAGTGGCAGGGAACACTGAAGCTTTCTTT.

This chain joins TRBV27 and TRBJ1-1; D unresolved. Germline CDR1 MNHEY, CDR2 SMNVEV (reference sequence). The CDR3 totals 13 residues. Deletions cut 5 bases from V and 2 bases from J, with 9 bases between. This chain's CDR3 is CASSRRHNTEAFF. The CDR3 DNA reads as TGTGCCAGCAGTCGCCGACATAACACTGAAGCTTTCTTT.

V gene TRBV9 combines with J gene TRBJ2-3; 9 bases are a match to TRBD2. The germline V gene has CDR1 SGDLS and CDR2 YYNGEE. V lost 0 bases to trimming and J lost 4 bases; unmatched junction nucleotides: 9. The CDR3 spans 17 residues. CDR3 residues: CASSVVLERGDPDTQYF. Here the CDR3 DNA reads TGTGCCAGCAGCGTAGTCTTAGAGCGGGGGGACCCAGATACGCAGTATTTT. Complete variable domain (other parts from reference TRBV9 and TRBJ2-3): DSGVTQTPKHLITATGQRVTLRCSPRSGDLSVYWYQQSLDQGLQFLIQYYNGEERAKGNILERFSAQQFPDLHSELNLSSLELGDSALYFCASSVVLERGDPDTQYFGPGTRLTVL.

The chain employs TRBV19 and TRBJ1-5; 7 bases align to TRBD1. The junction had 12 bases not matched to a gene; V was cut back by 5 bases and J by 11 bases. Germline lookup yields CDR1 LNHDA and CDR2 SQIVND (reference sequence). This CDR3 contains 14 residues. CDR3 sequence: CASSVATGAIAQHF. The CDR3 nucleotides are TGTGCCAGTAGTGTCGCCACAGGGGCCATCGCCCAGCATTTT. The full variable domain, completed using reference TRBV19 and TRBJ1-5, is DGGITQSPKYLFRKEGQNVTLSCEQNLNHDAMYWYRQDPGQGLRLIYYSQIVNDFQKGDIAEGYSVSREKKESFPLTVTSAQKNPTAFYLCASSVATGAIAQHFGDGTRLSIL.

This clone was observed a few times. The chain employs TRBV6-1 and TRBJ2-7; 9 nucleotides align to TRBD1. The V gene end was trimmed by 6 bases and the J gene end by 4 bases; junction bases not matched to a gene: 10. The CDR3 extends over 15 amino acids. Per germline, CDR1 MNHNS and CDR2 SASEGT. This CDR3 reads CASRGSGQGSYEQYF. In nucleotides, the CDR3 is TGTGCCAGCAGGGGATCCGGACAGGGGTCATACGAGCAGTACTTC.

This clone was observed a single time. The chain links TRBV7-8 to TRBJ2-4; 7 nucleotides align to TRBD2. Trimming took 5 bases from V and 1 from J; bases not matched to a gene: 5. This CDR3 contains 15 residues. Germline-derived CDR1 and CDR2 are SGHVS and FQNEAQ. The CDR3 reads CASSPSAGAKNIQYF. The DNA for the CDR3 is TGTGCCAGCAGCCCCTCAGCGGGGGCCAAAAACATTCAGTACTTC.

Concerning this clone: The identical CDR3 is also encoded by other nucleotide sequences in the sample. The chain links TRBV28 to TRBJ2-7, with 7 bases that match TRBD1. The CDR3 has 13 amino acids. CDR1 is MDHEN and CDR2 is SYDVKM in the germline V gene. The V gene end was trimmed by 5 bases and the J gene end by 1 base; junction bases not matched to a gene: 2. The chain's CDR3 is CASSRTGSYEQYF. The CDR3 bases are TGTGCCAGCAGTAGGACAGGATCCTACGAGCAGTACTTC.

This rearrangement joins TRBV2 to TRBJ2-1, with 13 positions matching TRBD2. V shed 3 bases, J shed 10 bases, and the junction held 3 bases outside the gene matches. The CDR3 sequence is 14 residues long. Germline CDR1 SNHLY, CDR2 FYNNEI. The CDR3 nucleotides read TGTGCCAGCAGTGAGGGGACTAGCGGGGAGGAGCAGTTCTTC. Translation: CASSEGTSGEEQFF.

The chain uses TRBV7-2 and TRBJ2-7, with D possibly TRBD1 on 6 matching bases. The CDR3 has 19 residues. Looked up from germline, CDR1 is SGHTA and CDR2 is FQGNSA. Between the trimmed V and J ends, which lost 6 bases and 3 bases, there was a span of 30 bases. The CDR3 sequence is CASRKKTLIKGVRVYEQYF. The DNA of the CDR3 is TGTGCCAGCAGAAAGAAGACACTCATAAAGGGGGTTAGGGTCTACGAGCAGTACTTC.